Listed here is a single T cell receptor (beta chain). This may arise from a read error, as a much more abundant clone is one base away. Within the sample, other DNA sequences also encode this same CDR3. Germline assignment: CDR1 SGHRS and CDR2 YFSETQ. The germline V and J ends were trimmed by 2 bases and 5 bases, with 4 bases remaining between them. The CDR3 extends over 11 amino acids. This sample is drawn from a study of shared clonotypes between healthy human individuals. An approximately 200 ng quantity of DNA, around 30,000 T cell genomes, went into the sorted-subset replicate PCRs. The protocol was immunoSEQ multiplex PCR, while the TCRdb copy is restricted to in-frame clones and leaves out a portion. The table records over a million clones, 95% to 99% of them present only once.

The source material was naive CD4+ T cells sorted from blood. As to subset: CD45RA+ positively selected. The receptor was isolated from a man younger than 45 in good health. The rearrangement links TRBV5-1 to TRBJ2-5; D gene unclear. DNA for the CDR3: TGCGCCAGCAGCTTCCAGGAGACCCAGTACTTC. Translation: CASSFQETQYF.